This entry lists 24 T cell receptor beta chains sequenced from one sample in a study of T cells after yellow fever vaccination. Each CDR3 protein is one row after TCRdb ran MiXCR on the 5' RACE reads. The sample lists 340,000 or so distinct CDR3 sequences; about an eighth were seen once. This specimen was CD4+ T cells sorted from PBMCs, taken 15 days after the yellow fever booster vaccination. The origin of the receptors is a man between 18 and 29 years old who received the YFV17D yellow fever vaccine.

This rearrangement joins TRBV4-1 to TRBJ2-1, with 7 bases matching TRBD1. The V and J ends lost 1 base and 2 bases, in that order; junction bases with no gene match: 8. CDR3 length: 17 amino acids. Germline V CDR1 and CDR2: MGHRA, YSYEKL. The CDR3 DNA reads TGCGCCAGCAGCCAAGCCAGACCGGGGACAGCCTACAATGAGCAGTTCTTC. Protein product: CASSQARPGTAYNEQFF.

This clonotype was detected a few times. This sequence joins TRBV7-3 and TRBJ1-1; 7 nucleotides agree with TRBD1. Germline assignment: CDR1 SGHTA and CDR2 FQGTGA. V shed 2 bases and J 1 base; nucleotides not matched to a gene: 4. The CDR3 consists of 15 residues. CDR3 sequence: CASSLGDRANTEAFF. DNA for the CDR3: TGTGCCAGCAGCTTAGGCGACAGGGCGAACACTGAAGCTTTCTTT.

This clonotype was counted many times. The chain has TRBV5-6 and TRBJ1-2; perhaps TRBD1 as D (5 bases). The CDR3 extends over 12 amino acids. From germline, CDR1 is SGHDT and CDR2 YYEEEE. Trimming left V 4 bases short and J 4 bases short, with 8 bases between. The CDR3 sequence: CASSGDGYGYTF. CDR3 nucleotide sequence: TGTGCCAGCAGCGGGGACGGCTATGGCTACACCTTC.

V gene TRBV12-3 or TRBV12-4 combines with J gene TRBJ2-5; 7 bases are shared with TRBD1. CDR3 length equals 15 residues. J gave up 4 bases and V 3 bases, and 8 bases lay outside the gene matches. The CDR3 protein is CASSFGHHRGETQYF. CDR3 bases: TGTGCCAGCAGTTTTGGGCACCACAGGGGAGAGACCCAGTACTTC.

The chain uses TRBV28 and TRBJ2-5; 15 bases agree with TRBD2. The germline CDR1 and CDR2 sequences are MDHEN and SYDVKM. This CDR3 comprises 16 residues. With 5 bases clipped from V and 5 bases from J, the junction kept 6 bases outside the gene matches. CDR3: CASSPGLAGGYETQYF. The CDR3 coding sequence is TGTGCCAGCAGTCCCGGACTAGCGGGGGGGTATGAGACCCAGTACTTC.

The chain employs TRBV7-2 and TRBJ2-3, with D possibly being TRBD1 or TRBD2 (5 bases each). Trimming took off 5 bases at V and 4 bases at J, with 10 bases between the two ends. This CDR3 contains 13 residues. Germline values: CDR1 SGHTA, CDR2 FQGNSA. The CDR3 sequence is CASSGQGPDTQYF. The CDR3 coding sequence is TGTGCCAGCAGCGGTCAGGGACCAGATACGCAGTATTTT. Full variable domain (remainder filled in from reference TRBV7-2 and TRBJ2-3): GAGVSQSPSNKVTEKGKDVELRCDPISGHTALYWYRQSLGQGLEFLIYFQGNSAPDKSGLPSDRFSAERTGGSVSTLTIQRTQQEDSAVYLCASSGQGPDTQYFGPGTRLTVL.

The sample holds many counts of this clonotype. This chain links TRBV7-2 with TRBJ2-3; D unclear. Germline V gene data show CDR1 as SGHTA and CDR2 as FQGNSA. Trimming removed 1 base from V and 0 bases from J, with 8 bases in between. This CDR3 has 15 amino acids. Here the CDR3 DNA reads TGTGCCAGCAGCTTAGTAGTGGGGAGCACAGATACGCAGTATTTT. Encoded protein: CASSLVVGSTDTQYF.

The chain couples TRBV30 to TRBJ2-4; D may be TRBD1 (6 bases). The CDR3 has 13 amino acids. Between the trimmed V and J ends, which lost 1 base and 7 bases, there was a span of 11 bases. Germline V gives CDR1 GTSNPN, CDR2 SVGIG (reference sequence). This CDR3 reads CAWSGGPPNIQYF. CDR3 nucleotide sequence: TGTGCCTGGAGTGGGGGGCCGCCCAACATTCAGTACTTC.

The rearrangement joins TRBV7-9 to TRBJ2-7, with D tentatively TRBD2 (6 bases). The ends were cut back, 5 bases at V and 9 bases at J, with 11 bases in the middle. The CDR3 totals 11 residues. Germline assignment: CDR1 SEHNR and CDR2 FQNEAQ (reference sequence). The chain's CDR3 is CASSAGTTQYF. The CDR3, as DNA: TGTGCCAGCAGCGCGGGGACGACGCAGTACTTC.

The genes are TRBV12-3 or TRBV12-4 and TRBJ2-2; D is ambiguous. The CDR3 is 16 amino acids. The germline V and J ends were trimmed by 4 bases and 0 bases, with 12 bases remaining between them. CDR3 amino acids: CASSSGFGTNTGELFF. The CDR3 nucleotides are TGTGCCAGCAGTTCGGGTTTCGGTACGAACACCGGGGAGCTGTTTTTT.

This chain joins TRBV9 and TRBJ2-2, with D perhaps TRBD2 (5 bases). The CDR3 contains 15 residues. Germline lookup yields CDR1 SGDLS and CDR2 YYNGEE. V was pared by 1 base and J by 5 bases, with 12 bases between. The DNA of the CDR3 is TGTGCCAGCAGCGTACTGGGTTCGGGGACCGGGGAGCTGTTTTTT. Translation: CASSVLGSGTGELFF.

This clonotype showed up just a few times. The rearrangement joins TRBV12-3 or TRBV12-4 to TRBJ1-3, with a possible D match to TRBD1 (6 bases). The V end lost 6 bases, the J end lost 9 bases, and 18 bases lay between the germline ends. The CDR3 runs 14 residues. The CDR3 DNA reads TGTGCCAGCAGGTCACAGGGTTTTTTCAGCACCATATATTTT. Its translation: CASRSQGFFSTIYF.

The V gene is TRBV18, the J gene TRBJ2-1, with D possibly being TRBD1 (7 bases). Germline values: CDR1 KGHSH, CDR2 LQKENI. With 3 bases removed from V and 6 bases from J, the gap between germline ends came to 21 bases. The CDR3 is 17 residues long. CDR3 in amino acids: CASSPTLGGGRGNEQFF. CDR3 nucleotide sequence: TGTGCCAGCTCACCTACTCTCGGAGGGGGCAGAGGCAATGAGCAGTTCTTC.

In its sample, this clonotype was seen a few times. This sequence joins TRBV5-1 and TRBJ1-1, with no clear D. Germline CDR1 reads SGHRS; CDR2 reads YFSETQ. With 0 bases removed from V and 0 bases from J, the gap between germline ends came to 9 bases. This CDR3 comprises 15 residues. The DNA for the CDR3 is TGCGCCAGCAGCTTGGTTGGTGCGGTGAACACTGAAGCTTTCTTT. Its protein product is CASSLVGAVNTEAFF.

This clonotype was counted a few times. This chain uses TRBV5-1 with TRBJ1-6; 11 bases are a match to TRBD1. CDR3 size: 16 residues. The V gene's germline CDR1 is SGHRS and CDR2 YFSETQ. The J segment lost 7 bases and the V segment lost 3 bases, leaving 6 bases of the junction unmatched. CDR3: CASSWWGQGENSPLHF. For the CDR3, the DNA is TGCGCCAGCAGCTGGTGGGGACAGGGGGAGAATTCACCCCTCCACTTT.

In this sample, this clonotype turned up a few times. The gene calls are TRBV9 and TRBJ2-3; D is uncertain. CDR3 size: 12 residues. From germline, CDR1 is SGDLS and CDR2 YYNGEE. Trimming took 4 bases from V and 9 from J, leaving 12 bases between them. The CDR3 loop is CASSNSWWTQYF. CDR3 bases: TGTGCCAGCAGCAATAGCTGGTGGACGCAGTATTTT.

This clonotype was counted at least ten times. The V gene is TRBV4-1, the J gene TRBJ2-7; TRBD1 aligns across 9 bases. Germline assignment: CDR1 MGHRA and CDR2 YSYEKL. The CDR3 covers 15 residues. V gave up 1 base and J gave up 5 bases; unmatched junction bases: 6. CDR3 residues: CASSQGDRASHEQYF. For the CDR3, the DNA is TGCGCCAGCAGCCAAGGGGACAGGGCGAGCCACGAGCAGTACTTC.

This chain links TRBV19 with TRBJ2-1; D could derive from TRBD1 or TRBD2 (5 bases each). Trimming left V 3 bases short and J 12 bases short, with 18 bases between. Per the germline V gene, CDR1 is LNHDA and CDR2 is SQIVND (reference sequence). CDR3 length equals 14 residues. The DNA for the CDR3 is TGTGCCAGTAGTATGTCTTCCGGGACCCCCGGGCAGTTCTTC. The encoded protein is CASSMSSGTPGQFF.

This sequence joins TRBV5-1 and TRBJ2-3; 8 bases line up with TRBD1. Germline CDR1 is SGHRS and CDR2 is YFSETQ. The CDR3 has 14 amino acids. J was trimmed by 14 bases and V by 3 bases; bases with no gene match: 14. The CDR3 DNA is TGCGCCAGCAGCTCCGTTCCCGGGACAGGTTGGGGGTATTTT. This codes for CASSSVPGTGWGYF.

The chain joins TRBV28 to TRBJ2-7; a weak D match, TRBD1 (6 bases). Trimming cost V 5 bases and J 5 bases, with 19 bases left between them. Germline CDR1 MDHEN, CDR2 SYDVKM. CDR3 length equals 15 residues. CDR3 protein: CASSLQGQPRDEQYV. The CDR3 DNA follows: TGTGCCAGCAGTCTCCAAGGACAGCCCCGGGACGAGCAGTACGTC.

This clonotype has only a few counts. Here the CDR3 reads CASSSSGGAETQYF. The DNA of the CDR3 is TGTGCCAGCAGTAGTAGCGGGGGGGCAGAGACCCAGTACTTC. V and J are TRBV3-1 and TRBJ2-5, with TRBD2 matching over 11 bases. From germline, CDR1 is LGHDT and CDR2 YNNKEL (reference sequence). After removal of 6 bases from V and 4 bases from J, the junction contained 4 bases not matched to a gene. The CDR3 totals 14 residues.

In this sample, this clonotype turned up many times. V is TRBV7-9 and J is TRBJ2-7, with D perhaps TRBD2 (6 bases). CDR1 SEHNR and CDR2 FQNEAQ come from the germline V gene (reference sequence). The CDR3 consists of 17 residues. The V end was cut by 1 base, the J end by 7 bases, with 23 bases between. CDR3 bases: TGTGCCAGCAGCTTAGGGACTGGCGGGACCCGGATTGGGGAGCAGTACTTC. Its translation is CASSLGTGGTRIGEQYF.

This clonotype has a handful of counts. CDR3 DNA: TGTGCCAGCAGAGGGACAGGCATGATTGAAGCTTTCTTT. Translated, it gives CASRGTGMIEAFF. This sequence joins TRBV28 and TRBJ1-1; 8 bases map to TRBD1. V trimming: 6 bases; J trimming: 7 bases; junction bases outside the gene matches: 7. Germline CDR1 is MDHEN and CDR2 is SYDVKM. This CDR3 comprises 13 residues. Full variable domain (remainder filled in from reference TRBV28 and TRBJ1-1): DVKVTQSSRYLVKRTGEKVFLECVQDMDHENMFWYRQDPGLGLRLIYFSYDVKMKEKGDIPEGYSVSREKKERFSLILESASTNQTSMYLCASRGTGMIEAFFGQGTRLTVV.

This rearrangement joins TRBV6-2 or TRBV6-3 to TRBJ2-1; 11 bases are shared with TRBD2. Looked up from germline, CDR1 is MNHEY and CDR2 is SVGEGT. The CDR3 consists of 14 residues. The V segment lost 6 bases and the J segment 8 bases; nucleotides outside the gene matches: 6. CDR3 DNA sequence: TGTGCCAGCAGACCTGGACTAGCGGGTTATGAGCAGTTCTTC. Amino acid sequence: CASRPGLAGYEQFF.